This TCR beta chain originates from a study of a mutant IDH1 vaccine in newly diagnosed glioma. Study-wide context: Sex distribution of treated patients was roughly 60% male and roughly 38% female; mean age was roughly 37 years. Prior therapy was radiotherapy, temozolomide, or both; most received both.

V gave up 1 base and J gave up 4 bases, with 14 bases separating them. CDR1 is SGHTA, CDR2 FQGNSA, per germline. The CDR3 loop spans 16 amino acids. Notes on this clone: Its antigen is not identified.

Sequenced by immunoSEQ multiplex PCR; TCRdb stores in-frame clones only, minus some. The sample lists roughly 46,000 clones; roughly 80% were seen once. Time point noted: week 47, end of study. The study gave 300 ug of mutant IDH1 20-mer peptide per vaccine dose, with topical imiquimod. Those who donated had recent WHO grade 3 or 4 IDH1-mutant, ATRX-lost astrocytomas. The clonotype originates from a woman aged 30 to 39 with glioma. Some clones in this sample may be carry-over from other donors' samples. This specimen was PBMCs, taken from a glioma patient whose treatment included an IDH1 peptide vaccine. The V call is TRBV7-2, the J call TRBJ2-1, with unresolved D. The DNA of the CDR3 is TGTGCCAGCAGCTTAGGGGTCCCCGTTCCTTACAATGAGCAGTTCTTC. It encodes CASSLGVPVPYNEQFF.